What follows is one TCR beta chain and its context. The method was immunoSEQ multiplex PCR; TCRdb's version includes in-frame clones alone and lacks a portion of them. The table has 200,000 to 300,000 clones, around nine tenths seen once. This sample stems from a study of blood T cell repertoires in COVID-19. Study information: Material from acute and convalescent COVID-19 was sourced from the United States, Italy and Spain. From T cells, B-cell-depleted T cells, or PBMCs came the material, which was cDNA or gDNA.

Trimming cost V 4 bases and J 3 bases; bases outside gene matches: 7. The CDR3 is 15 residues long. Germline V gene sequence: CDR1 LGHNA, CDR2 YNFKEQ. Material: peripheral blood. This TCR was recovered from a man aged 30-40 years with active or convalescent COVID-19. This rearrangement joins TRBV4-2 to TRBJ1-1, with 8 bases aligning to TRBD1. CDR3 sequence (DNA): TGTGCCAGCAGCCTTACTCAACAGGGGGACACTGAAGCTTTCTTT. Translation: CASSLTQQGDTEAFF.